By frequency in the sample, the clone carrying this T cell receptor beta chain is medium-sized. What it binds is unknown. All patients reached thyroid surgery having received no treatment beforehand. The data originate from a study of metastatic and nonmetastatic thyroid tumors. Study-wide findings and caveats: Malignant thyroid tumors reportedly had TCR beta diversity that was significantly higher than in benign nodules, in blood and tumor.

How the authors handled the data: The study built a papillary thyroid cancer distant-metastasis classifier from CDR3 differences across clinicopathological groups. TCRdb re-called the PCR reads via MiXCR. The V and J calls and clone size are TCRdb's, not the authors'. The sample comprises fewer than 40,000 clones, under 25% of which are singletons, and over 2.5% rests with the top ten. Germline assignment: CDR1 MNHNS and CDR2 SASEGT. V lost 6 bases and J lost 6; bases outside the gene matches: 9. The CDR3 is made up of 15 amino acids. The chain combines TRBV6-1 with TRBJ2-1; 9 bases are a match to TRBD2. The TCR originated in a male donor with papillary thyroid cancer or a benign thyroid nodule (not recorded which). Some clones in this sample may be carry-over from other donors' samples. Material: tumor tissue. CDR3 bases: TGTGCCAGCAGAGTTAGCGGGAGTCAGGGCAATGAGCAGTTCTTC. Amino acid sequence: CASRVSGSQGNEQFF.